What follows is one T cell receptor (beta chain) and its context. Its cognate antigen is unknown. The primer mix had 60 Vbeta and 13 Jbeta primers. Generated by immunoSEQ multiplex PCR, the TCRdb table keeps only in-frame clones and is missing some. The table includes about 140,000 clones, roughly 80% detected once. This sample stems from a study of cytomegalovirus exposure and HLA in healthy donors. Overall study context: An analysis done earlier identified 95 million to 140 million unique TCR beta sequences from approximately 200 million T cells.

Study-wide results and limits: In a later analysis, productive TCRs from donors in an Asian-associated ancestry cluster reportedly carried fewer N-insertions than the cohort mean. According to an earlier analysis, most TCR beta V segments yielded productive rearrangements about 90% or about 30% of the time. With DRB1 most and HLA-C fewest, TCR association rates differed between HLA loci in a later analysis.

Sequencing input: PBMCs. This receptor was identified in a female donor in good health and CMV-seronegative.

The CDR3 loop reads CASSLGRDQPQHF. Written as DNA, the CDR3 is TGTGCCAGCAGTTTGGGCAGGGATCAGCCCCAGCATTTT. V gene TRBV27 combines with J gene TRBJ1-5; perhaps TRBD1 as D (5 bases). V was pared by 3 bases and J by 5 bases, with 8 bases between. Germline values: CDR1 MNHEY, CDR2 SMNVEV (reference sequence). This CDR3 spans 13 amino acids.